This entry features one T cell receptor (beta chain) sequence. Its specificity is unknown. The CDR3 spans 16 residues. Germline V gene lookup returns CDR1 SEHNR and CDR2 FQNEAQ (reference sequence). The V end was cut by 5 bases, the J end by 3 bases, with 19 bases between. This specimen belongs to a study of cytomegalovirus exposure and HLA in healthy donors. Study as a whole: Unique TCRs from HLA-typed donors, 65 million to 85 million of them, were held in an early data release.

The PCR had 60 Vbeta and 13 Jbeta primers. The table came from immunoSEQ multiplex PCR; TCRdb's copy has only in-frame clones and leaves some out. This table has under 250,000 clones, over 75% appearing once. Regarding the study as a whole: The authors reported that TCR beta sequences could predict HLA-A and HLA-B alleles. These predictions were accurate for most subjects in the first cohort. There were some V segments, including TRBV6-2 and TRBV6-3, excluded as indistinguishable.

This sequence originates from a young woman in good health and CMV-seronegative. Sequencing was carried out using PBMCs. This chain links TRBV7-9 with TRBJ1-2; D perhaps matches TRBD1 (6 bases). As DNA, the CDR3 is TGTGCCAGCAGCAACCCACCGACCCAGGGGTACTATGGCTACACCTTC. It specifies CASSNPPTQGYYGYTF.